The present T cell receptor beta chain was sequenced within a study of regulatory T cells in long-lasting Graves disease. Through Arm-PCR of CDR3 regions and iRepertoire HTBI primers, TCR beta libraries were built. TCRdb processed the multiplex PCR reads anew with MiXCR; each CDR3 protein has one entry. The table lists roughly 610,000 distinct CDR3 sequences, 16% of them singletons, with roughly 18% in the top ten. Time point in this sample: newly diagnosed GD, antithyroid drugs for less than 3 months. Generation of the TCR library employed RNA extracted from PBMCs. Staff drew about 8.2 milliliters of peripheral blood into EDTA tubes. This clonotype was observed at least ten times. The antigen remains undetermined. V was shortened by 2 bases and J by 2 bases, with 16 bases between the two germline ends. The CDR3 runs 17 residues. The germline V gene encodes CDR1 KGHDR and CDR2 SFDVKD. Study-wide results and caveats: Accuracy was possibly reduced by small sample size. A greater number of public clonotypes (approximately 2,500) was shared by persistent patients than by new patients (about 880). Persistent-disease Graves' patients showed less TCR diversity than new cases.

These data also featured in a second study, about T cells in Graves' hyperthyroidism and ophthalmopathy.

This chain uses TRBV24-1 with TRBJ2-3; maybe TRBD2 (6 bases). The sequencing here drew on peripheral blood mononuclear cells (PBMCs), taken at new diagnosis, from a patient treated with antithyroid drugs. This TCR derives from a woman in her thirties with Graves disease. CDR3 loop: CATSDSQEGFSTDTQYF. Here the CDR3 DNA reads TGTGCCACCAGTGATTCTCAGGAGGGGTTCTCCACAGATACGCAGTATTTT.